The 28 T cell receptor beta chains presented below share a single source sample, sequenced in a study of cytomegalovirus exposure and HLA in healthy donors. It was with 60 Vbeta and 13 Jbeta primers that the PCR ran. Produced via immunoSEQ multiplex PCR; TCRdb's table is partial and in-frame only. The sample yields about 110,000 clones, 82% seen once. Material: PBMCs. The receptors were gathered from a man under 40 in good health and CMV-seropositive.

The rearrangement uses TRBV30 and TRBJ2-1; TRBD2 matches at 10 bases. Germline lookup yields CDR1 GTSNPN and CDR2 SVGIG (reference sequence). The length of the CDR3 is 15 residues. V gave up 1 base and J gave up 7 bases; unmatched junction bases: 7. The CDR3 DNA is TGTGCCTGGAGTGCTAGCGGGGGTCCCGTGAATGAGCAGTTCTTC. Protein: CAWSASGGPVNEQFF.

This clone came up once. The sample has other DNA sequences that encode this CDR3 too. The rearrangement joins TRBV11-1 to TRBJ1-6; 7 positions match TRBD1. J was trimmed by 5 bases and V by 5 bases; bases with no gene match: 6. Looked up from germline, CDR1 is SGHAT and CDR2 is FQDESV (reference sequence). There are 15 residues in the CDR3. CDR3 bases: TGTGCCAGCAGCCCTACTGGGACAGATAATTCACCCCTCCACTTT. This translates into CASSPTGTDNSPLHF.

This clone has just a few counts. The genes are TRBV7-8 and TRBJ1-5; D perhaps matches TRBD1 (6 bases). Trimming pared 5 bases from V and 1 base from J, leaving 15 bases between. CDR3 size: 16 residues. Germline CDR1 SGHVS, CDR2 FQNEAQ. For the CDR3, the DNA is TGTGCCAGCAGCGCCCAACAGGGAAGGAGCAATCAGCCCCAGCATTTT. This encodes CASSAQQGRSNQPQHF.

V gene TRBV7-9 combines with J gene TRBJ2-7; 7 bases align to TRBD2. CDR3 length: 14 amino acids. Trimming at V came to 1 base and at J to 7 bases, leaving 7 bases not matched to a gene. Germline CDR1 reads SEHNR; CDR2 reads FQNEAQ (reference sequence). The DNA of the CDR3 is TGTGCCAGCAGCTTAGGGACCCCCGGGAGGGAGCAGTACTTC. Translated: CASSLGTPGREQYF.

This clone was counted once. The V gene is TRBV2, the J gene TRBJ2-3; the match to TRBD1 covers 7 bases. CDR3 length: 15 amino acids. Unmatched junction bases numbered 6, after V lost 4 bases and J lost 2 bases. The germline CDR1 and CDR2 sequences are SNHLY and FYNNEI. In DNA, the CDR3 is TGTGCCAGCAGTGGTCCGGGACAGTCCACAGATACGCAGTATTTT. Encoded protein: CASSGPGQSTDTQYF.

V is TRBV18 and J is TRBJ1-6, with a weak D call TRBD1 (5 bases). This CDR3 comprises 16 residues. V dropped 2 bases and J dropped 10 bases, with 18 bases sitting between them. Looked up from germline, CDR1 is KGHSH and CDR2 is LQKENI. For the CDR3, the DNA is TGTGCCAGCTCACCATATAGCGGGGACCTACCCTCACCCCTCCACTTT. Its translation: CASSPYSGDLPSPLHF.

The chain links TRBV5-1 to TRBJ2-5, with D perhaps matching TRBD2 (5 bases). The CDR3 is 14 amino acids. Per the germline V gene, CDR1 is SGHRS and CDR2 is YFSETQ. V gave up 0 bases and J gave up 1 base, with 7 bases separating them. CDR3 loop: CASSLVTSQETQYF. CDR3 DNA: TGCGCCAGCAGCTTGGTTACTAGCCAAGAGACCCAGTACTTC.

V usage is TRBV5-4 and J usage is TRBJ1-3; TRBD1 matches 7 bases. J gave up 4 bases and V 0 bases, and 4 bases lay outside the gene matches. Germline CDR1 SGHNT, CDR2 YYREEE (reference sequence). CDR3 size: 15 residues. CDR3 sequence (DNA): TGTGCCAGCAGCTTGGGACAGGGCTTCGGAAACACCATATATTTT. Its translation is CASSLGQGFGNTIYF.

The chain is built from TRBV7-9 and TRBJ2-1; D gene ambiguous. This CDR3 has 12 amino acids. The V end lost 4 bases, the J end lost 7 bases, and 8 bases lay between the germline ends. CDR1 is SEHNR, CDR2 FQNEAQ, per germline (reference sequence). CDR3 in amino acids: CASSSFLNEQFF. The CDR3 DNA sequence: TGTGCCAGCAGCTCCTTTCTGAATGAGCAGTTCTTC.

Regarding this clone: The junction does not match germline at one end; this may be a read error. V gene TRBV5-4 combines with J gene TRBJ2-6; the D gene is possibly TRBD1 (5 bases). CDR3 length: 16 amino acids. CDR1 and CDR2 (germline): SGHNT, YYREEE (reference sequence). CDR3 sequence: CASSLGGISGANGLTF. The CDR3 region has the DNA TGTGCCAGCAGCTTGGGTGGGATCTCTGGGGCCAACGGCCTGACTTTC.

This chain uses TRBV6-1 with TRBJ1-2; 8 nucleotides match TRBD1. The CDR3 covers 15 residues. Trimming cost V 4 bases and J 3 bases; bases outside gene matches: 7. Per germline, CDR1 MNHNS and CDR2 SASEGT. CDR3 bases: TGTGCCAGCAGTGCTGGCAGGGGGCGCCACTATGGCTACACCTTC. It yields the protein CASSAGRGRHYGYTF.

The chain has TRBV6-5 and TRBJ1-5; D might be TRBD1 (5 bases). The CDR3 is made up of 15 amino acids. Trimming stripped 6 bases from V and 7 bases from J, with 19 bases between. Germline loops: CDR1 MNHEY, CDR2 SVGAGI. The CDR3 reads CASSLGTPKLQPQHF. Here the CDR3 DNA reads TGTGCCAGCAGCCTCGGGACTCCCAAGTTACAGCCCCAGCATTTT.

V is TRBV19 and J is TRBJ1-2, with 8 positions matching TRBD1. V lost 9 bases, J lost 8 bases, and 8 bases stayed unmatched. The CDR3 runs to 12 residues. Germline CDR1 LNHDA, CDR2 SQIVND (reference sequence). DNA of the CDR3: TGTGCCAGCACTGACAGGGGCGGAGGCTACACCTTC. Encoded protein: CASTDRGGGYTF.

The genes are TRBV6-4 and TRBJ1-6; 11 positions match TRBD1. This CDR3 spans 14 amino acids. Germline values: CDR1 MRHNA, CDR2 SNTAGT. The V segment lost 6 bases and the J segment 7 bases; nucleotides outside the gene matches: 2. The CDR3 sequence: CASRGQGENSPLHF. The CDR3 region has the DNA TGTGCCAGCAGGGGACAGGGGGAGAATTCACCCCTCCACTTT.

This rearrangement joins TRBV6-4 to TRBJ2-2, with 7 bases aligning to TRBD2. Per the germline V gene, CDR1 is MRHNA and CDR2 is SNTAGT. The CDR3 loop spans 14 amino acids. V was clipped by 7 bases and J by 7 bases; unmatched bases: 9. The CDR3 DNA reads TGTGCCAGCAAGGCCAGCGGGGATAGCGGGGAGCTGTTTTTT. This codes for CASKASGDSGELFF.

The CDR3 is CASSRQGDTEAFF. In nucleotides, the CDR3 is TGTGCCAGCAGCCGACAGGGTGACACTGAAGCTTTCTTT. The chain is built from TRBV6-4 and TRBJ1-1; 7 bases are a match to TRBD1. V lost 6 bases, J lost 3 bases, and 4 bases stayed unmatched. The CDR3 runs to 13 residues. Germline V gene lookup returns CDR1 MRHNA and CDR2 SNTAGT.

The chain combines TRBV30 with TRBJ2-7, with 7 bases matching TRBD2. The junction had 6 bases not matched to a gene; V was cut back by 0 bases and J by 7 bases. The germline V gene has CDR1 GTSNPN and CDR2 SVGIG (reference sequence). The CDR3 runs 13 residues. For the CDR3, the DNA is TGTGCCTGGAGTGTCGGGGGGATGGGGGAGCAGTACTTC. It translates to CAWSVGGMGEQYF.

The chain uses TRBV6-1 and TRBJ1-2, with D unresolved. V was clipped by 8 bases and J by 13 bases, with 20 bases between them. Germline CDR1 is MNHNS and CDR2 is SASEGT. The CDR3 runs to 12 residues. CDR3: CASGGNYKMVTF. The DNA for the CDR3 is TGTGCCAGCGGCGGGAATTACAAAATGGTCACCTTC.

This clone was detected only a few times. The CDR3 bases are TGTGCCAGCAGCTTAGCGGGGATGCCAGATACGCAGTATTTT. It codes for CASSLAGMPDTQYF. This sequence joins TRBV11-3 and TRBJ2-3; possible D gene TRBD2, 5 bases. In germline, CDR1 is SGHNT, CDR2 YENEEA. V lost 1 base and J lost 4, with 9 bases in between. CDR3 length: 14 residues. Filled out from reference TRBV11-3 and TRBJ2-3, the complete variable domain reads EAGVVQSPRYKIIEKKQPVAFWCNPISGHNTLYWYLQNLGQGPELLIRYENEEAVDDSQLPKDRFSAERLKGVDSTLKIQPAELGDSAVYLCASSLAGMPDTQYFGPGTRLTVL.

J is TRBJ1-6 and V is TRBV11-3, with unresolved D. The germline V and J ends were trimmed by 0 bases and 9 bases, with 6 bases remaining between them. The length of the CDR3 is 13 residues. The germline V gene encodes CDR1 SGHNT and CDR2 YENEEA. CDR3 region: CASSLEEGSPLHF. CDR3 DNA: TGTGCCAGCAGCTTAGAAGAGGGTTCACCCCTCCACTTT.

The chain is built from TRBV4-2 and TRBJ2-5; the D gene is possibly TRBD2 (5 bases). Germline CDR1 reads LGHNA; CDR2 reads YNFKEQ. This CDR3 region has 14 residues. V dropped 0 bases and J dropped 5 bases, with 10 bases sitting between them. CDR3 bases: TGTGCCAGCAGCCAAGACCCCCGGGGTGAGACCCAGTACTTC. This sequence encodes CASSQDPRGETQYF.

V is TRBV10-3 and J is TRBJ2-3; no definite D call. Germline-derived CDR1 and CDR2 are ENHRY and SYGVKD. V dropped 2 bases and J dropped 6 bases, with 9 bases sitting between them. This CDR3 spans 13 amino acids. CDR3: CAISEPRSDTQYF. CDR3 DNA sequence: TGTGCCATCAGTGAGCCCCGGTCTGATACGCAGTATTTT.

V gene TRBV11-3 combines with J gene TRBJ2-3; D gene unclear. Germline-derived CDR1 and CDR2 are SGHNT and YENEEA. The CDR3 is 16 amino acids. Trimming pared 2 bases from V and 0 bases from J, leaving 12 bases between. CDR3 DNA: TGTGCCAGCAGCTTAAGGCAGGATCGTAGCACAGATACGCAGTATTTT. Protein: CASSLRQDRSTDTQYF.

The rearrangement links TRBV11-2 to TRBJ1-2; TRBD1 matches at 7 bases. This CDR3 comprises 15 residues. Germline CDR1 and CDR2: SGHAT and FQNNGV. With V trimmed by 5 bases and J by 3 bases, 9 bases remained unmatched. CDR3 in DNA: TGTGCCAGCAGCATGACAGGGCGCCTCGACTATGGCTACACCTTC. It codes for CASSMTGRLDYGYTF.

A word on this clone: A read error may account for a junction end that differs from germline. The V and J genes are TRBV7-9 and TRBJ2-5, with 9 bases fitting TRBD1. The germline CDR1 and CDR2 sequences are SEHNR and FQNEAQ (reference sequence). The CDR3 length is 16 residues. DNA of the CDR3: TGTTCCAGCAGCTGGGGACGGACAGGGGAAGGAGAGACCCAGTACTTC. Its protein is CSSSWGRTGEGETQYF.

In this sample, this clone turned up a few times. The rearrangement links TRBV4-1 to TRBJ2-4; D possibly corresponds to TRBD1 (7 bases). Germline assignment: CDR1 MGHRA and CDR2 YSYEKL. V was shortened by 1 base and J by 3 bases, with 22 bases between the two germline ends. The CDR3 totals 19 residues. The CDR3: CASSQGVLRRGLIKNIQYF. The CDR3 DNA follows: TGCGCCAGCAGCCAAGGTGTGTTGAGGAGGGGGCTAATCAAAAACATTCAGTACTTC.

Only one count was recorded for this clone. The rearrangement links TRBV6-5 to TRBJ2-7; 10 bases fit TRBD2. The CDR3 consists of 15 residues. Germline CDR1 MNHEY, CDR2 SVGAGI. J was trimmed by 2 bases and V by 2 bases; bases with no gene match: 3. The CDR3 protein is CASSYQSGGAYEQYF. CDR3 sequence (DNA): TGTGCCAGCAGTTACCAAAGCGGGGGGGCCTACGAGCAGTACTTC.

To note about this clone: Other nucleotide sequences from this sample produce the same CDR3. The chain recombines TRBV5-1 with TRBJ1-1; a weak D match, TRBD1 (5 bases). The V gene's germline CDR1 is SGHRS and CDR2 YFSETQ. V dropped 0 bases and J dropped 3 bases, with 9 bases sitting between them. There are 14 residues in the CDR3. CDR3 nucleotides: TGCGCCAGCAGCTTGGCGGGGGGGTACACTGAAGCTTTCTTT. Encoded protein: CASSLAGGYTEAFF.